Listed below are T cell receptor beta chains from one sample, sequenced in a study of OX40 agonist ivuxolimab in advanced cancers. This table comes from immunoSEQ multiplex PCR, and its TCRdb copy is limited to in-frame clones, with some not included. The sample has some 150,000 clones, approximately 94% seen once; the top ten hold approximately 1%. Sequenced here: CD4+ or CD8+ T cells sorted from blood, sampled in a trial of the OX40 agonist ivuxolimab. These receptors were taken from an adult with an advanced solid tumor such as melanoma, head and neck, liver or kidney cancer. CDR3s include the opening cysteine and the closing phenylalanine or tryptophan. Each record gives: V gene, CDR3 length, clone size, J gene, D gene, CDR3 protein, CDR3 DNA. The D gene is left open where the match is weak. Size tells how often a clone was seen (once, few, many) or the class of an expanded clone, and some rows leave it out.

TRBV10-3	13	-	TRBJ1-1	-	CAISSGENTEAFF	TGTGCCATCAGTAGCGGAGAGAACACTGAAGCTTTCTTT
TRBV9	14	once	TRBJ2-7	TRBD1	CASSADRGAYEQYF	TGTGCCAGCAGCGCTGACAGGGGTGCCTACGAGCAGTACTTC
TRBV5-1	14	-	TRBJ2-2	-	CASSPDSSTGELFF	TGCGCCAGCAGCCCCGACTCCTCCACCGGGGAGCTGTTTTTT
TRBV5-5	17	-	TRBJ1-2	TRBD1	CASIIGTGLPFNYGYTF	TGTGCCAGCATCATTGGGACAGGGCTCCCCTTTAACTATGGCTACACCTTC
TRBV5-1	15	-	TRBJ2-2	TRBD1	CASSSTGINTGELFF	TGCGCCAGCAGCTCGACAGGGATCAACACCGGGGAGCTGTTTTTT
TRBV7-3	13	-	TRBJ1-1	-	CASSPGISTEAFF	TGTGCCAGCAGCCCCGGGATTAGCACTGAAGCTTTCTTT
TRBV19	14	-	TRBJ2-2	-	CATLLQGNTGELFF	TGTGCCACCTTGCTACAGGGGAACACCGGGGAGCTGTTTTTT
TRBV18	15	few	TRBJ1-1	TRBD1	CASSPLDRGNTEAFF	TGTGCCAGCTCACCATTGGACAGGGGGAACACTGAAGCTTTCTTT
TRBV7-3	15	once	TRBJ2-2	-	CASSPRGSLTGELFF	TGTGCCAGCAGCCCCCGGGGCAGCCTCACCGGGGAGCTGTTTTTT
TRBV19	13	-	TRBJ1-2	-	CASRGIPADGYTF	TGTGCCAGTAGGGGGATTCCGGCCGATGGCTACACCTTC
TRBV19	13	few	TRBJ1-1	-	CASSIQRSTEAFF	TGTGCCAGTAGTATACAGAGGAGCACTGAAGCTTTCTTT
TRBV18	15	-	TRBJ2-7	-	CASSPRTTPSYEQYF	TGTGCCAGCTCACCACGTACGACGCCGTCCTACGAGCAGTACTTC
TRBV19	15	-	TRBJ2-2	TRBD2	CASRVLAGDTGELFF	TGTGCCAGTAGGGTACTAGCGGGAGATACCGGGGAGCTGTTTTTT
TRBV6-5	15	once	TRBJ1-6	-	CASSYSRPTRSPLHF	TGTGCCAGCAGTTACTCCCGGCCGACACGGTCACCCCTCCACTTT
TRBV2	13	-	TRBJ2-7	TRBD1	CASTGQGAYEQYF	TGTGCCAGCACCGGACAGGGGGCCTACGAGCAGTACTTC
TRBV19	11	-	TRBJ1-4	-	CASSMAGPVFF	TGTGCCAGTAGTATGGCAGGGCCAGTGTTTTTT
TRBV4-2	15	-	TRBJ2-2	TRBD1	CASSQAPGGTGELFF	TGTGCCAGCAGCCAGGCTCCAGGGGGCACCGGGGAGCTGTTTTTT
TRBV28	14	-	TRBJ2-2	TRBD1	CASSQGANTGELFF	TGTGCCAGCAGTCAGGGGGCGAACACCGGGGAGCTGTTTTTT
TRBV10-3	15	-	TRBJ1-3	TRBD1	CAISSGQGSGNTIYF	TGTGCCATCAGCTCAGGACAGGGGTCAGGAAACACCATATATTTT
TRBV6-5	13	-	TRBJ1-5	-	CASRFTGSRPQHF	TGTGCCAGCAGATTTACAGGGTCTAGGCCCCAGCATTTT
TRBV6-6	13	-	TRBJ1-2	-	CASSYERYYGYTF	TGTGCCAGCAGTTACGAGAGGTACTATGGCTACACCTTC
TRBV18	17	-	TRBJ1-2	TRBD1	CASSPPIRDSANYGYTF	TGTGCCAGCTCACCCCCCATCCGGGACAGCGCTAACTATGGCTACACCTTC
TRBV11-3	13	-	TRBJ2-7	-	CASNSGLVDEQYF	TGTGCCAGCAACTCCGGGCTGGTCGACGAGCAGTACTTC
TRBV7-2	13	-	TRBJ1-5	-	CASSLFRYQPQHF	TGTGCCAGCAGCTTATTTCGTTATCAGCCCCAGCATTTT
TRBV5-6	15	few	TRBJ1-5	TRBD1	CASSLVGQGSGPQHF	TGTGCCAGCAGCTTGGTCGGACAGGGAAGTGGGCCCCAGCATTTT
TRBV10-3	13	few	TRBJ1-1	-	CAISGPTNTEAFF	TGTGCCATCAGTGGCCCAACGAACACTGAAGCTTTCTTT
TRBV6-5	15	-	TRBJ2-7	TRBD2	CASSYSRGGAYEQYF	TGTGCCAGCAGTTACTCTCGCGGGGGGGCTTACGAGCAGTACTTC
TRBV4-2	19	-	TRBJ1-4	TRBD1	CASSRSGTGGTLSNEKLFF	TGTGCCAGCAGCAGATCCGGGACAGGGGGAACCTTGAGTAATGAAAAACTGTTTTTT
TRBV9	16	-	TRBJ1-4	-	CASSVQSWVTNEKLFF	TGTGCCAGCAGCGTGCAGTCATGGGTAACTAATGAAAAACTGTTTTTT
TRBV5-4	15	-	TRBJ2-7	-	CASSQDPRASYEQYF	TGCGCCAGCAGCCAAGATCCCAGGGCCTCCTACGAGCAGTACTTC
TRBV7-9	16	-	TRBJ2-5	TRBD1	CASSPGQGGLQETQYF	TGTGCCAGCAGCCCCGGACAGGGGGGGCTCCAAGAGACCCAGTACTTC
TRBV7-3	15	-	TRBJ1-2	TRBD1	CASSLTGQGLGGYTF	TGTGCCAGCAGCTTAACCGGACAGGGGCTGGGAGGCTACACCTTC
TRBV27	14	once	TRBJ1-2	TRBD1	CASSGGRGRSGYTF	TGTGCCAGCAGTGGGGGCAGGGGGCGTAGTGGCTACACCTTC
TRBV4-1	14	-	TRBJ1-5	TRBD1	CASSQAGGGQPQHF	TGCGCCAGCAGCCAAGCAGGGGGCGGTCAGCCCCAGCATTTT
TRBV19	14	-	TRBJ2-1	-	CASTILPGVNEQFF	TGTGCCAGTACCATACTCCCGGGGGTCAATGAGCAGTTCTTC
TRBV4-3	14	-	TRBJ1-2	TRBD1	CASSKSGTGRGYTF	TGCGCCAGCAGCAAATCCGGGACAGGGAGAGGCTACACCTTC
TRBV7-9	13	-	TRBJ2-7	TRBD2	CASSAWREGEQYF	TGTGCCAGCAGCGCGTGGAGGGAGGGCGAGCAGTACTTC
TRBV11-2	16	-	TRBJ2-5	TRBD2	CASSLDPGGARETQYF	TGTGCCAGCAGCTTAGACCCGGGGGGGGCGCGGGAGACCCAGTACTTC
TRBV14	15	-	TRBJ2-1	TRBD2	CASSQAGLAVFDRFF	TGTGCCAGCAGCCAGGCGGGACTAGCGGTGTTCGATCGGTTCTTC
TRBV5-6	15	-	TRBJ2-5	TRBD1	CASSPRQGGTETQYF	TGTGCCAGCAGCCCGCGACAGGGCGGTACGGAGACCCAGTACTTC
TRBV7-8	18	-	TRBJ1-2	-	CASSLIPRQTTANYGYTF	TGTGCCAGCAGCTTAATACCGAGACAGACAACCGCCAACTATGGCTACACCTTC
TRBV5-1	16	-	TRBJ1-1	-	CASSPNRAIRDTEAFF	TGCGCCAGCAGCCCGAACAGGGCTATTCGTGACACTGAAGCTTTCTTT
TRBV6-5	13	-	TRBJ1-2	-	CASSRDRGYGYTF	TGTGCCAGCAGCAGGGATCGCGGCTATGGCTACACCTTC
TRBV5-1	16	-	TRBJ1-4	-	CASSLVGGTTNEKLFF	TGCGCCAGCAGCTTGGTTGGGGGCACAACTAATGAAAAACTGTTTTTT
TRBV7-2	16	-	TRBJ1-2	-	CASSPRGTPDNYGYTF	TGTGCCAGCAGCCCTAGGGGGACCCCCGATAACTATGGCTACACCTTC
TRBV7-9	16	few	TRBJ1-1	-	CASSLIRVSFPTEAFF	TGTGCCAGCAGCTTAATCAGGGTGAGTTTCCCCACTGAAGCTTTCTTT
TRBV27	11	-	TRBJ2-2	-	CASSLTGELFF	TGTGCCAGCAGCCTCACCGGGGAGCTGTTTTTT
TRBV28	14	-	TRBJ1-4	-	CASSLRGRRGELFF	TGTGCCAGCAGTTTAAGGGGGAGACGGGGTGAACTGTTTTTT
TRBV5-1	16	-	TRBJ1-1	-	CASTRSGDLMNTEAFF	TGCGCCAGCACCCGTTCAGGGGACCTTATGAACACTGAAGCTTTCTTT
TRBV5-1	14	-	TRBJ2-5	-	CASSFGGVGETQYF	TGCGCCAGCAGCTTTGGGGGAGTAGGAGAGACCCAGTACTTC
TRBV10-2	16	-	TRBJ2-7	TRBD1	CASSESGTGGSYEQYF	TGCGCCAGCAGTGAGTCAGGGACAGGGGGATCCTACGAGCAGTACTTC
TRBV6-5	12	-	TRBJ2-1	-	CASSELGNEQFF	TGTGCCAGCAGCGAGTTGGGCAATGAGCAGTTCTTC
TRBV5-1	19	-	TRBJ2-7	-	CASSLRPIPLSGATYEQYF	TGCGCCAGCAGCTTGAGGCCCATTCCCCTTTCGGGGGCAACCTACGAGCAGTACTTC
TRBV5-1	16	once	TRBJ2-1	TRBD1	CASSLPGTGGLDEQFF	TGCGCCAGCAGCTTGCCCGGGACAGGGGGCTTGGATGAGCAGTTCTTC
TRBV19	14	-	TRBJ2-1	TRBD2	CASSRRGDYNEQFF	TGTGCCAGTAGTAGGCGGGGGGACTACAATGAGCAGTTCTTC
TRBV6-6	13	-	TRBJ1-2	-	CASNQQNDYGYTF	TGTGCCAGCAACCAACAGAACGACTATGGCTACACCTTC
TRBV18	12	-	TRBJ1-2	-	CASSPTDYGYTF	TGTGCCAGCTCCCCCACGGACTATGGCTACACCTTC
TRBV27	23	-	TRBJ1-3	-	CASSPDSRFIPGRQGKSGNTIYF	TGTGCCAGCAGCCCAGATAGCCGGTTTATCCCCGGGCGTCAGGGCAAGTCTGGAAACACCATATATTTT
TRBV7-9	12	-	TRBJ2-3	-	CASSQGADTQYF	TGTGCCAGCAGTCAGGGCGCAGATACGCAGTATTTT